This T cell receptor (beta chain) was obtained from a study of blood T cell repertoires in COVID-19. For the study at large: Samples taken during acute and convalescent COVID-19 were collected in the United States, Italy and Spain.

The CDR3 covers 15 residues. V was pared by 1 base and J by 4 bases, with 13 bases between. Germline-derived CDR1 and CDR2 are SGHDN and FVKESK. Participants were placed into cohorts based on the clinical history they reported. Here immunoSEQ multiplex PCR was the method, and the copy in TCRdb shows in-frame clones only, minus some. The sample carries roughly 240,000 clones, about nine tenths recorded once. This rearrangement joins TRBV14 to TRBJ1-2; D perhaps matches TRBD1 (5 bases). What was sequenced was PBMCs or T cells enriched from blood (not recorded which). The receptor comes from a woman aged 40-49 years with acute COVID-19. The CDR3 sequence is CASSQGTGWAYGYTF. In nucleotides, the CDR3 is TGTGCCAGCAGCCAAGGCACAGGCTGGGCCTATGGCTACACCTTC.